This TCR beta chain was sequenced during a study of blood T cell repertoires in COVID-19. Study details: The United States, Italy and Spain were the sources of the acute and convalescent COVID-19 samples. PBMCs, B-cell-depleted T cells, or T cells provided the cDNA or gDNA that made up the material.

Clones were read by immunoSEQ multiplex PCR, and TCRdb kept only the in-frame ones, dropping some. This repertoire shows approximately 150,000 clones, around 83% found once; its top ten account for roughly 15%. Two negative PCRs, clearance, or symptom resolution were required of recovered Cohort 3 donors. Trimming removed 1 base from V and 7 bases from J; junction bases left unmatched: 0. The CDR3 consists of 12 residues. Germline V gives CDR1 KGHSH, CDR2 LQKENI. This clonotype was sampled from a man in his forties or fifties who had recovered from COVID-19. The chain uses TRBV18 and TRBJ1-2, with 7 bases fitting TRBD1. Input material: PBMCs or T cells enriched from blood (not recorded which). CDR3 coding DNA: TGTGCCAGCTCACCACAGGGGGCTGGCTACACCTTC. It is translated as CASSPQGAGYTF.